This T cell receptor beta chain stems from a study of post-analysis software for immune sequencing data. Study conclusions and caveats: Those with multiple sclerosis, the patient group, showed significantly lower normalized Chao1 diversity than controls. Compared with controls, patients had more of about 5 TRBV segments, including TRBV5-6, TRBV5-1 and TRBV20-1.

Of note for this clonotype: What it binds is not known.

Prepared libraries of TCR beta cDNA carried unique molecular identifiers. From the PCR reads, TCRdb called clonotypes with MiXCR, one entry per CDR3 protein. Of about 820,000 distinct CDR3 sequences listed, approximately 50% were seen once; the top ten hold roughly 4.4%. CDR1 is MGHDK, CDR2 SYGVNS, per germline. The CDR3 covers 14 residues. V was pared by 5 bases and J by 8 bases, with 15 bases between. Sequencing input: blood. The clonotype comes from a girl aged 10-17 years with multiple sclerosis. The J gene is TRBJ1-4, the V gene TRBV25-1; D perhaps matches TRBD1 (5 bases). CDR3 in amino acids: CASSMPGRQEKLFF. The DNA for the CDR3 is TGTGCCAGCAGTATGCCGGGACGTCAAGAAAAACTGTTTTTT. Full variable domain (remainder filled in from reference TRBV25-1 and TRBJ1-4): EADIYQTPRYLVIGTGKKITLECSQTMGHDKMYWYQQDPGMELHLIHYSYGVNSTEKGDLSSESTVSRIRTEHFPLTLESARPSHTSQYLCASSMPGRQEKLFFGSGTQLSVL.